The rows below give T cell receptor beta chains drawn from one sample of a study of OX40 agonist ivuxolimab in advanced cancers. Sequencing was performed with immunoSEQ multiplex PCR; in TCRdb, only in-frame clones are kept and a portion is missing. The sample lists about 27,000 clones, around 86% occurring once. This sample comprised CD4+ or CD8+ T cells sorted from blood, obtained in a trial of the OX40 agonist ivuxolimab. These receptors came from an adult with an advanced solid tumor such as melanoma, head and neck, liver or kidney cancer. CDR3s include the opening cysteine and the closing phenylalanine or tryptophan. A D gene is named only where the DNA matches it firmly. Part of the rows lack a size; the others show once, few, many or a class for expanded clones.

V: TRBV11-1
J: TRBJ2-1
size: once
D: .
DNA: TGTGCCAGCAGCTCCCGGACTGACGAGCAGTTCTTC
CDR3: CASSSRTDEQFF

V: TRBV7-8
J: TRBJ2-7
size: .
D: .
DNA: TGTGCCAGCAGCCCCGGGGGAACCGAGCAGTACTTC
CDR3: CASSPGGTEQYF

V: TRBV7-8
J: TRBJ2-7
size: .
D: TRBD2
DNA: TGTGCCAGCAGCAGACTAGCGGGGGGCCTTGAGCAGTACTTC
CDR3: CASSRLAGGLEQYF

V: TRBV6-5
J: TRBJ2-3
size: .
D: TRBD2
DNA: TGTGCCAGCAGCTACAGCGGGAGGTTAGATACGCAGTATTTT
CDR3: CASSYSGRLDTQYF

V: TRBV7-9
J: TRBJ2-3
size: .
D: .
DNA: TGTGCCAGCAGGGACGGAGGGGCAGATACGCAGTATTTT
CDR3: CASRDGGADTQYF

V: TRBV28
J: TRBJ2-1
size: .
D: .
DNA: TGTGCCAGCAGTTTCCCCATCGGGGGAAGCTCCTACAATGAGCAGTTCTTC
CDR3: CASSFPIGGSSYNEQFF

V: TRBV7-9
J: TRBJ1-6
size: few
D: .
DNA: TGTGCCAGCAGCTCCCCATCAAACAGGGATTCACCCCTCCACTTT
CDR3: CASSSPSNRDSPLHF

V: TRBV28
J: TRBJ2-1
size: once
D: .
DNA: TGTGCCAGCAGCCCTGACGGGACTGGTGTATTCTTC
CDR3: CASSPDGTGVFF

V: TRBV21-1
J: TRBJ2-7
size: .
D: .
DNA: TGTGCCAGCAGCAAAGGGGGACAGGTCTACGAGCAGTACTTC
CDR3: CASSKGGQVYEQYF

V: TRBV2
J: TRBJ2-7
size: .
D: .
DNA: TGTGCCAGCAGATCCCCGGGACAAGTCTCCTACGAGCAGTACTTC
CDR3: CASRSPGQVSYEQYF

V: TRBV29-1
J: TRBJ1-4
size: .
D: TRBD1
DNA: TGCAGCGGAGGACAGGGGCGGAATGAAAAACTGTTTTTT
CDR3: CSGGQGRNEKLFF

V: TRBV11-2
J: TRBJ2-3
size: .
D: TRBD2
DNA: TGTGCCAGCAGCTCGACCGGACTAGCGGGAACAGATACGCAGTATTTT
CDR3: CASSSTGLAGTDTQYF

V: TRBV5-4
J: TRBJ2-2
size: .
D: .
DNA: TGTGCCAGCAGCATCCAGGGGGGAGCGAACACCGGGGAGCTGTTTTTT
CDR3: CASSIQGGANTGELFF

V: TRBV10-1
J: TRBJ2-1
size: .
D: .
DNA: TGCGCCAGCAGTGAGTCGACGGGGGCAGGCTACAATGAGCAGTTCTTC
CDR3: CASSESTGAGYNEQFF

V: TRBV7-9
J: TRBJ2-5
size: .
D: .
DNA: TGTGCCAGCAGCTTAGAGTCAGAGACCCAGTACTTC
CDR3: CASSLESETQYF

V: TRBV12-1
J: TRBJ2-2
size: .
D: .
DNA: TGTGCCAGCAGCTCCCCGCGGGGCCCGACCGGGGAGCTGTTTTTT
CDR3: CASSSPRGPTGELFF

V: TRBV6-5
J: TRBJ2-5
size: .
D: .
DNA: TGTGCCAGCAGTTATTTTGCCGACGATGGAGAGACCCAGTACTTC
CDR3: CASSYFADDGETQYF

V: TRBV28
J: TRBJ1-4
size: once
D: TRBD1
DNA: TGTGCCATCAACTCCCGGGACAGGGGGCGTGGGGGTGAAAAACTGTTTTTT
CDR3: CAINSRDRGRGGEKLFF

V: TRBV7-9
J: TRBJ2-2
size: .
D: TRBD2
DNA: TGTGCCAGCAGCTTAGTAGCGGGGAACACCGGGGAGCTGTTTTTT
CDR3: CASSLVAGNTGELFF

V: TRBV5-1
J: TRBJ2-7
size: .
D: TRBD1
DNA: TGCGCCAGCAGCACCGAATACGGGACAGGGGGCGACGAGCAGTACTTC
CDR3: CASSTEYGTGGDEQYF

V: TRBV28
J: TRBJ2-3
size: .
D: TRBD2
DNA: TGTGCCAGCAGTTGGACTAGCGCTAGCACAGATACGCAGTATTTT
CDR3: CASSWTSASTDTQYF

V: TRBV30
J: TRBJ1-5
size: once
D: TRBD1
DNA: TGTGCCTGGAGTGGAGACAGGGGATATCAGCCCCAGCATTTT
CDR3: CAWSGDRGYQPQHF

V: TRBV4-1
J: TRBJ1-3
size: .
D: TRBD1
DNA: TGCGCCAGCAGCCAACCCGGGACAGGGAGAAACACCATATATTTT
CDR3: CASSQPGTGRNTIYF

V: TRBV4-2
J: TRBJ1-5
size: .
D: .
DNA: TGTGCCAGCAGCCAGGACGAGTATCAGCCCCAGCATTTT
CDR3: CASSQDEYQPQHF

V: TRBV29-1
J: TRBJ2-7
size: .
D: TRBD1
DNA: TGCAGCGTTGAAGGTAGGGACAGCTACGAGCAGTACTTC
CDR3: CSVEGRDSYEQYF

V: TRBV28
J: TRBJ2-7
size: .
D: TRBD2
DNA: TGTGCCAGCAGTTCCCTGGGAGGGTACGAGCAGTACTTC
CDR3: CASSSLGGYEQYF

V: TRBV18
J: TRBJ1-2
size: .
D: .
DNA: TGTGCCAGCTCACCAGGTGACAGGAGCTATGGCTACACCTTC
CDR3: CASSPGDRSYGYTF

V: TRBV10-2
J: TRBJ2-7
size: few
D: .
DNA: TGCGCCAGCAGTGAGACGGTATATTACGAGCAGTACTTC
CDR3: CASSETVYYEQYF

V: TRBV21-1
J: TRBJ2-5
size: medium-sized
D: .
DNA: TGTGCCAGCAGCAGCACTAGCGGGAGAGGATTGGAGACCCAGTACTTC
CDR3: CASSSTSGRGLETQYF

V: TRBV4-1
J: TRBJ2-2
size: once
D: .
DNA: TGCGCCAGCAGCCAAGGTGGTGTCTGGGTAACGAACACCGGGGAGCTGTTTTTT
CDR3: CASSQGGVWVTNTGELFF

V: TRBV6-5
J: TRBJ2-1
size: .
D: .
DNA: TGTGCCAGCAGTTACTCTCGGGATAAGCAGTTCTTC
CDR3: CASSYSRDKQFF

V: TRBV19
J: TRBJ2-1
size: .
D: .
DNA: TGTGCCAGTAGTATAGTCGGGGGCAGGGATGAGCAGTTCTTC
CDR3: CASSIVGGRDEQFF

V: TRBV19
J: TRBJ2-7
size: medium-sized
D: TRBD2
DNA: TGTGCCAGTAGTATCCACCGGACTAGCGCGGAGGGGCAGTACTTC
CDR3: CASSIHRTSAEGQYF

V: TRBV4-1
J: TRBJ2-1
size: .
D: TRBD2
DNA: TGCGCCAGCAGCCAAGACGGGACTAGCGGTTACAATGAGCAGTTCTTC
CDR3: CASSQDGTSGYNEQFF

V: TRBV27
J: TRBJ2-1
size: .
D: .
DNA: TGTGCCAGCAGTGCTTCCCCAGTGGTTGAGCAGTTCTTC
CDR3: CASSASPVVEQFF

V: TRBV7-9
J: TRBJ2-2
size: .
D: .
DNA: TGTGCCAGCAGCTTCTCATCCGGGGAGCTGTTTTTT
CDR3: CASSFSSGELFF